Below are 14 T cell receptor beta chains sequenced from a single sample in a study of cytomegalovirus exposure and HLA in healthy donors. The PCR was carried out with 60 Vbeta primers and 13 Jbeta primers. Data came from immunoSEQ multiplex PCR; TCRdb stores just in-frame clones and leaves some out. Its clone listing holds about 47,000 clones. Specimen: PBMCs. These receptors all come from a male donor in good health and CMV-seronegative.

The chain employs TRBV18 and TRBJ2-2; 8 bases match TRBD1. This CDR3 is 16 amino acids long. Germline V lookup: CDR1 KGHSH, CDR2 LQKENI. J gave up 2 bases and V 3 bases, and 5 bases lay outside the gene matches. CDR3 protein: CASSPDRGENTGELFF. As DNA, the CDR3 is TGTGCCAGCTCACCCGACAGGGGAGAAAACACCGGGGAGCTGTTTTTT.

The chain combines TRBV6-5 with TRBJ2-7, with unresolved D. The CDR3 is 13 amino acids. V was trimmed by 8 bases and J by 6 bases, leaving 17 bases between them. CDR1 and CDR2 from the germline V gene are MNHEY and SVGAGI. CDR3 residues: CASVSSAVGEQYF. In DNA, the CDR3 is TGTGCCAGCGTCTCCAGCGCGGTAGGCGAGCAGTACTTC.

The V call is TRBV5-5, the J call TRBJ1-1, with TRBD1 matching over 8 bases. V lost 1 base, J lost 6 bases, and 5 bases stayed unmatched. The CDR3 spans 14 residues. Germline assignment: CDR1 SGHKS and CDR2 YYEKEE (reference sequence). The CDR3 here is CASSLTGGGPEAFF. In nucleotides, the CDR3 is TGTGCCAGCAGCTTGACAGGGGGAGGTCCTGAAGCTTTCTTT.

This chain connects TRBV15 to TRBJ2-5; D remains ambiguous. The CDR3 is 13 residues long. Germline assignment: CDR1 LNHNV and CDR2 YYDKDF (reference sequence). Between the trimmed V and J ends, which lost 0 bases and 2 bases, there was a span of 4 bases. DNA of the CDR3: TGTGCCACCAGCAGAGACAGACAAGAGACCCAGTACTTC. Its translation is CATSRDRQETQYF.

The V gene is TRBV5-4, the J gene TRBJ1-6; D may be TRBD1 (5 bases). V gave up 1 base and J gave up 10 bases, with 9 bases separating them. The CDR3 has 13 amino acids. The germline gives CDR1 SGHNT, CDR2 YYREEE (reference sequence). The CDR3 spells CASSLWGDSPLHF. The CDR3 region has the DNA TGTGCCAGCAGCTTGTGGGGCGACTCACCCCTCCACTTT.

V gene TRBV29-1 combines with J gene TRBJ1-6; 8 nucleotides match TRBD1. The CDR3 length is 14 residues. J gave up 10 bases and V 5 bases, and 10 bases lay outside the gene matches. Germline assignment: CDR1 SQVTM and CDR2 ANQGSEA. Here the CDR3 reads CSVLTGGIESPLHF. As DNA, the CDR3 is TGCAGCGTTTTAACAGGGGGAATAGAATCACCCCTCCACTTT.

J is TRBJ1-1 and V is TRBV28; the D is unclear. Between the trimmed V and J ends, which lost 4 bases and 0 bases, there was a span of 3 bases. CDR1 and CDR2 (germline): MDHEN, SYDVKM. The CDR3 sequence is 12 residues long. CDR3 sequence: CASSSMNTEAFF. Written as DNA, the CDR3 is TGTGCCAGCAGTTCCATGAACACTGAAGCTTTCTTT.

V usage is TRBV7-9 and J usage is TRBJ2-5, with D maybe TRBD1 (5 bases). CDR3 length equals 15 residues. The germline V gene encodes CDR1 SEHNR and CDR2 FQNEAQ (reference sequence). The V and J ends lost 5 bases and 4 bases respectively, with 17 bases between them. The CDR3, as DNA: TGTGCCAGCAGCCCAGGGTCGAACAATATAGAGACCCAGTACTTC. Amino acids: CASSPGSNNIETQYF.

The chain couples TRBV10-3 to TRBJ2-7, with D maybe TRBD1 (8 bases). This CDR3 spans 15 amino acids. Trimming left V 7 bases short and J 2 bases short, with 18 bases between. Per the germline V gene, CDR1 is ENHRY and CDR2 is SYGVKD. As DNA, the CDR3 is TGTGCCATCAATACCCAGGGGGCGGGGGCCTACGAGCAGTACTTC. Its protein is CAINTQGAGAYEQYF.

The chain is built from TRBV6-5 and TRBJ1-2, with TRBD1 matching over 7 bases. The J segment lost 6 bases and the V segment lost 0 bases, leaving 1 base of the junction unmatched. CDR3 length equals 13 residues. From germline, CDR1 is MNHEY and CDR2 SVGAGI. CDR3 protein: CASSYSQGDGYTF. CDR3 nucleotide sequence: TGTGCCAGCAGTTACTCGCAGGGGGATGGCTACACCTTC.

The CDR3 sequence: CASSIDFYTQYF. The CDR3, as DNA: TGTGCCAGTAGTATTGACTTCTATACGCAGTATTTT. The rearrangement links TRBV19 to TRBJ2-3; the D is unclear. V dropped 3 bases and J dropped 7 bases, with 8 bases sitting between them. CDR1 LNHDA and CDR2 SQIVND come from the germline V gene (reference sequence). CDR3 length: 12 residues.

Measured by frequency, this clone is medium-sized. The chain couples TRBV15 to TRBJ2-7; D is unresolved. Germline-derived CDR1 and CDR2 are LNHNV and YYDKDF (reference sequence). Trimming pared 1 base from V and 5 bases from J, leaving 6 bases between. The CDR3 length is 12 residues. CDR3 nucleotides: TGTGCCACCAGCAGAGTGGCAGACGAGCAGTACTTC. It encodes CATSRVADEQYF.

The rearrangement links TRBV5-1 to TRBJ2-5; 7 nucleotides match TRBD2. The J segment lost 2 bases and the V segment lost 0 bases, leaving 4 bases of the junction unmatched. The germline V gene encodes CDR1 SGHRS and CDR2 YFSETQ. The CDR3 totals 15 residues. The CDR3 nucleotides read TGCGCCAGCAGCTTGGCGGGGGGATTTCAAGAGACCCAGTACTTC. Translation: CASSLAGGFQETQYF.

The V call is TRBV19, the J call TRBJ2-7, with D perhaps TRBD1 (5 bases). V was pared by 4 bases and J by 2 bases, with 12 bases between. The CDR3 has 14 residues. Germline values: CDR1 LNHDA, CDR2 SQIVND (reference sequence). The CDR3 is CASSNAGHPYEQYF. The CDR3 DNA reads as TGTGCCAGTAGTAATGCAGGGCATCCCTACGAGCAGTACTTC.